This TCR beta chain was documented in a study of long-term antiretroviral therapy in people with HIV. Study-wide findings and caveats: Repertoires from HIV showed CDR3 length ranges narrower than those of controls. Therapy changes, viral resistance and ART adherence were not documented in the available data.

Every HIV-positive participant received treatment in the United States. The CDR3 is 13 amino acids. Looked up from germline, CDR1 is GTSNPN and CDR2 is SVGIG (reference sequence). V shed 0 bases and J shed 1 base, with 6 bases lying between them. Researchers ran immunoSEQ v3.0 at survey level. Here immunoSEQ multiplex PCR was the method, and the copy in TCRdb shows in-frame clones only, minus some. The table shows more than 25,000 clones, with 95% to 98% occurring only once. Details on this clone: What it binds is unknown.

The rearrangement joins TRBV30 to TRBJ1-1; unclear D gene. Sequenced material: unsorted PBMCs, taken 7.6 years after starting antiretroviral therapy. The origin of this receptor is a young man with HIV. This CDR3 reads CAWSVGWNTEAFF. The CDR3 region has the DNA TGTGCCTGGAGTGTGGGCTGGAACACTGAAGCTTTCTTT.